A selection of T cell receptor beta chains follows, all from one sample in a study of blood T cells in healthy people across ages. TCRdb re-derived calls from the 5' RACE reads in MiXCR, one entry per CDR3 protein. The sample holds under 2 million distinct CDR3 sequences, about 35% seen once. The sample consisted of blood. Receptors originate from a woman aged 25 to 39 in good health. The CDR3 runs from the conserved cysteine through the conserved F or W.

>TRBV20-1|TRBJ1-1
CSARVAPWTEAFF
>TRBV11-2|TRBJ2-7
CASSLTEGGGYEQYF
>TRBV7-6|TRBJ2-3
CASSPLAFGPTDTQYF
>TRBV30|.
CACPGRGGRSETQYF
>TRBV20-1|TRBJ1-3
CSAMDTRRSGNTIYF
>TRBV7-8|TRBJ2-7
CPSSRGDSISYEQYF
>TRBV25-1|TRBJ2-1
CASSDRTSGVTLSYNEQFF
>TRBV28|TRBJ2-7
CASSSPYLADRGAYEQYF
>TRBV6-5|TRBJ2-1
CASSYVQGGYNEQFF
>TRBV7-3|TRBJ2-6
CAGGSGANVLTF
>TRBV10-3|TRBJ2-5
CAISSDSGRAPETQYF
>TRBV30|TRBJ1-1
CAWSWGRTEAFF
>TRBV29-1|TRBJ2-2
CSVRPSGTGELFF
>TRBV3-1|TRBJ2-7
CASSQLAGEGEQYF
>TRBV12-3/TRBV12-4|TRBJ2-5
CASSSNGQTPYQETQYF
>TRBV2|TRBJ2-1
CASSEALLSNEQFF
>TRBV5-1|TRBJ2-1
CASKRTSGSQGPNEQFF
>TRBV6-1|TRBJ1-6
CASSKGGDPNWSPLHF
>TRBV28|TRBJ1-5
CASSYSLGKPQHF
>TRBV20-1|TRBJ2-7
CSASTQSSEQYF